Listed below are T cell receptor beta chains from one sample, sequenced in a study of cytomegalovirus exposure and HLA in healthy donors. TCRdb's table, derived via immunoSEQ multiplex PCR, lists solely in-frame clones and lacks some. The data show about 130,000 clones, about four fifths seen once. Sequenced input: PBMCs. These receptors were obtained from a woman in her 40s in good health and CMV-seronegative. The CDR3 runs from the conserved cysteine through the conserved F or W. A D gene is named only where the DNA matches it firmly. Clone size is given for some rows only: seen once, a few or many times, or a class if the clone is expanded.

TRBJ2-2,TRBV7-9,NA,NA,TGTGCCAGCAGCTCGTTCGTAGGCGGGACCGGGGAGCTGTTTTTT,CASSSFVGGTGELFF
TRBJ2-3,TRBV29-1,TRBD2,NA,TGCAGCGTCAGGACTAGCGCTAGCACAGATACGCAGTATTTT,CSVRTSASTDTQYF
TRBJ2-3,TRBV28,NA,NA,TGTGCCAGCAGTCCAACCTGGGACTCCACAGATACGCAGTATTTT,CASSPTWDSTDTQYF
TRBJ1-3,TRBV29-1,TRBD1,NA,TGCAGCGCCTTGACAGGGGGTGGAAACACCATATATTTT,CSALTGGGNTIYF
TRBJ2-4,TRBV28,NA,NA,TGTGCCAGCAAAACTCCTAGGGGACTAGCCAAAAACATTCAGTACTTC,CASKTPRGLAKNIQYF
TRBJ2-1,TRBV7-3,TRBD2,NA,TGTGCCAGCAGCATACTACCCGGGGGGAGGGGTGAGCAGTTCTTC,CASSILPGGRGEQFF
TRBJ1-4,TRBV27,NA,NA,TGTGCCAGCAGTATCACCCTAAATGAAAAACTGTTTTTT,CASSITLNEKLFF
TRBJ2-7,TRBV7-8,TRBD2,NA,TGTGCCAGCAGCTTAGCGGGGGGGGACCACGAGCAGTACTTC,CASSLAGGDHEQYF
TRBJ1-2,TRBV27,NA,NA,TGTGCCAGCAGTTTGGAGGCCGAGGCAGGCTACACCTTC,CASSLEAEAGYTF
TRBJ2-2,TRBV5-1,NA,NA,TGCGCCAGCAGCTTGGAGTGGGGGCTGGACACCGGGGAGCTGTTTTTT,CASSLEWGLDTGELFF
TRBJ2-2,TRBV2,NA,NA,TGTGCCAGCAGTGGGCTGCGGGGGAACACCGGGGAGCTGTTTTTT,CASSGLRGNTGELFF
TRBJ2-1,TRBV29-1,NA,NA,TGCAGCGTTCGAACTGGTACCTCCCACAATGAGCAGTTCTTC,CSVRTGTSHNEQFF
TRBJ2-7,TRBV4-1,TRBD1,NA,TGCGCCAGCAGCCAAGATCCCCCGGACAGGGGGACGTACGAGCAGTACTTC,CASSQDPPDRGTYEQYF
TRBJ1-4,TRBV9,NA,NA,TGTGCCAGCAGCCCCGACCGGGGGGAAAGGGCGGGAAAACTGTTTTTT,CASSPDRGERAGKLFF
TRBJ1-4,TRBV21-1,NA,few,TGTGCCAGCAGCAGGATTCTGGGACAGGGTTTGGAAAAACTGTTTTTT,CASSRILGQGLEKLFF
TRBJ2-5,TRBV5-1,TRBD1,NA,TGCGCCAGCAGCTCAGGACAGGCCCAAGAGACCCAGTACTTC,CASSSGQAQETQYF
TRBJ2-2,TRBV12-5,TRBD1,NA,TGTGCTAGTGGTTTCCCCGGGACAGGTGGAAATCAGAACACCGGGGAGCTGTTTTTT,CASGFPGTGGNQNTGELFF
TRBJ2-3,TRBV29-1,NA,NA,TGCAGCGTTGGACGAACGCAGGGGACAAGCAGCGCAGATACGCAGTATTTT,CSVGRTQGTSSADTQYF
TRBJ1-4,TRBV5-6,NA,few,TGTGCCAGCACCTCCTTGGGGGGGGTGGACAGTGCAACTAATGAAAAACTGTTTTTT,CASTSLGGVDSATNEKLFF
TRBJ2-5,TRBV7-2,NA,NA,TGTGCCAGCAGCTTAGGGTTCCCGCGTACCAGGGAGACCCAGTACTTC,CASSLGFPRTRETQYF